These 20 T cell receptor beta chains share one sample of origin, sequenced in a study of CD8+CD57+ T cells in acquired aplastic anemia. It was patients with CD8+CD57+ cell expansion by flow cytometry who were chosen for sequencing. Researchers used genomic DNA as the template to profile TCR beta VDJ and CDR3. TCRdb recomputed calls from the reads with MiXCR, one row per CDR3 protein. The sample contains 180,000 or so distinct CDR3 sequences, approximately 48% of which appear only once. The source material was sorted CD4+, CD8+, or CD8+CD57+ T cells (not recorded which) from PBMCs. The receptors were sampled from a human donor with aplastic anemia.

This clonotype was seen many times. The rearrangement links TRBV2 to TRBJ2-7; 10 bases agree with TRBD2. V gave up 7 bases and J gave up 3 bases; unmatched junction bases: 6. The CDR3 is 14 amino acids. Germline V gene sequence: CDR1 SNHLY, CDR2 FYNNEI. CDR3 region: CASTLAGEGYEQYF. The CDR3 DNA follows: TGTGCCAGCACGCTAGCGGGGGAGGGCTACGAGCAGTACTTC.

The rearrangement uses TRBV7-9 and TRBJ2-7, with 9 positions matching TRBD2. The CDR3 loop spans 13 amino acids. Unmatched junction bases numbered 0, after V lost 3 bases and J lost 3 bases. Germline V gene lookup returns CDR1 SEHNR and CDR2 FQNEAQ (reference sequence). CDR3 in DNA: TGTGCCAGCAGCTTGACTAGCGGCTACGAGCAGTACTTC. This translates into CASSLTSGYEQYF.

The V and J genes are TRBV7-2 and TRBJ2-7; D possibly uses TRBD1 or TRBD2 (6 bases each). The CDR3 has 14 residues. The V gene's germline CDR1 is SGHTA and CDR2 FQGNSA. Trimming took 5 bases from V and 3 from J, leaving 14 bases between them. CDR3 coding DNA: TGTGCCAGCAGCCCTACCGGGGGCCGCTACGAGCAGTACTTC. It translates to CASSPTGGRYEQYF.

This clonotype was counted a few times. The chain carries TRBV10-3 and TRBJ1-6; weak D call: TRBD1 (6 bases). The CDR3 extends over 14 amino acids. Germline assignment: CDR1 ENHRY and CDR2 SYGVKD. V lost 6 bases and J lost 5, with 11 bases in between. The CDR3 DNA reads as TGTGCCATCAGGGCAGGGGACAATAATTCACCCCTCCACTTT. Translated, it gives CAIRAGDNNSPLHF.

V usage is TRBV5-4 and J usage is TRBJ2-3; 13 bases map to TRBD2. CDR3 length: 15 residues. V gave up 3 bases and J gave up 7 bases; unmatched junction bases: 5. The germline CDR1 and CDR2 sequences are SGHNT and YYREEE (reference sequence). The CDR3 coding sequence is TGTGCCAGCAGCTCTTCGACTAGCGGGAGGTATACGCAGTATTTT. It translates to CASSSSTSGRYTQYF.

This chain connects TRBV20-1 to TRBJ2-7; 7 bases map to TRBD2. The trim removed 6 bases at V and 3 bases at J, leaving 8 bases unmatched. CDR3 length equals 13 residues. Germline V gives CDR1 DFQATT, CDR2 SNEGSKA (reference sequence). For the CDR3, the DNA is TGCAGTGCCATAACTAGCGCTGACTACGAGCAGTACTTC. Translated, it gives CSAITSADYEQYF.

This chain links TRBV9 with TRBJ2-2; D remains unclear. Germline CDR1 reads SGDLS; CDR2 reads YYNGEE. The CDR3 has 14 amino acids. With 0 bases removed from V and 6 bases from J, the gap between germline ends came to 9 bases. CDR3 DNA: TGTGCCAGCAGCGTAGACGGACGCGCCGGGGAGCTGTTTTTT. It is translated as CASSVDGRAGELFF. The full variable domain, its missing parts supplied by reference TRBV9 and TRBJ2-2, is DSGVTQTPKHLITATGQRVTLRCSPRSGDLSVYWYQQSLDQGLQFLIQYYNGEERAKGNILERFSAQQFPDLHSELNLSSLELGDSALYFCASSVDGRAGELFFGEGSRLTVL.

On this clonotype itself: A clone one base away is much larger, so this may be a read error. The CDR3 coding sequence is TGTGCCAGCACCTTAGATCAGGTTTCGGGGGAGCTGTTTTTT. This gives the protein CASTLDQVSGELFF. V and J are TRBV12-3 or TRBV12-4 and TRBJ2-2; D is uncertain. The CDR3 runs to 14 residues. V was clipped by 7 bases and J by 8 bases, with 17 bases between them.

V gene TRBV27 combines with J gene TRBJ2-1; D uncertain. CDR3 length equals 13 residues. Between the trimmed V and J ends, which lost 4 bases and 9 bases, there was a span of 13 bases. Germline CDR1 and CDR2: MNHEY and SMNVEV (reference sequence). The CDR3 region is CASSWLVTGEQFF. The CDR3, as DNA: TGTGCCAGCAGTTGGCTAGTAACGGGTGAGCAGTTCTTC.

The chain joins TRBV6-1 to TRBJ1-2, with D unresolved. V lost 5 bases to trimming and J lost 5 bases, with 12 bases between them. Germline V gene sequence: CDR1 MNHNS, CDR2 SASEGT. This CDR3 spans 13 amino acids. CDR3 sequence reads: CASSRLSGYGYTF. The CDR3, as DNA: TGTGCCAGCAGTCGACTGAGTGGGTATGGCTACACCTTC.

On this clonotype: One junction end does not reproduce the germline sequence, and a read error may be involved. The chain combines TRBV7-8 with TRBJ1-2, with no clear D. This CDR3 contains 12 residues. Per the germline V gene, CDR1 is SGHVS and CDR2 is FQNEAQ. The CDR3 reads CVSSSDSYGYTF. The CDR3, as DNA: TGTGTCAGCAGCTCGGACTCCTATGGCTACACCTTC. Full variable domain (rest looked up from reference TRBV7-8 and TRBJ1-2): GAGVSQSPRYKVAKRGQDVALRCDPISGHVSLFWYQQALGQGPEFLTYFQNEAQLDKSGLPSDRFFAERPEGSVSTLKIQRTQQEDSAVYLCVSSSDSYGYTFGSGTRLTVV.

This chain links TRBV7-3 with TRBJ2-1; D gene unclear. Germline CDR1 is SGHTA and CDR2 is FQGTGA. The V gene lost 1 base and the J gene lost 0 bases, with 10 bases spanning the gap. The CDR3 consists of 16 residues. Here the CDR3 reads CASSLSPQDSYNEQFF. Written as DNA, the CDR3 is TGTGCCAGCAGCTTAAGTCCCCAGGACTCCTACAATGAGCAGTTCTTC.

With respect to this clonotype: Possible read error: a much larger clone is one base away. The genes are TRBV7-2 and TRBJ2-1, with D perhaps TRBD1 or TRBD2 (5 bases each). Germline V gives CDR1 SGHTA, CDR2 FQGNSA. The CDR3 totals 14 residues. The CDR3 DNA reads as TGTGCCAGCAGCGTAATGGGGACCTACAATGTGCAGTTCTTC. Amino acids: CASSVMGTYNVQFF.

This clonotype was counted a single time. Being one base from a much bigger clone, this may be a read error. V gene TRBV6-2 or TRBV6-3 combines with J gene TRBJ2-7; a weak D match, TRBD1 (5 bases). The germline gives CDR1 MNHEY, CDR2 SVGEGT. The CDR3 is made up of 16 amino acids. In DNA, the CDR3 is TGTGCCAGCACCCTACCTATTGGTCAGGGCTACTACGGGCAGTACTTC. Translating it yields CASTLPIGQGYYGQYF.

This chain joins TRBV5-4 and TRBJ2-7; D unresolved. The CDR3 consists of 12 residues. Trimming pared 0 bases from V and 5 bases from J, leaving 6 bases between. CDR1 SGHNT and CDR2 YYREEE come from the germline V gene (reference sequence). The DNA for the CDR3 is TGTGCCAGCAGCTTGGAGTCGAACGAGCAGTACTTC. It codes for CASSLESNEQYF.

Note on this clonotype: At one of its ends the junction is not consistent with the germline gene, which may arise from a read error. The chain uses TRBV10-3 and TRBJ1-1; unclear D gene. The CDR3 totals 14 residues. Germline loops: CDR1 ENHRY, CDR2 SYGVKD. The CDR3 DNA sequence: TGTGCCATCAGCGAGTCGACGGAGAACACTGAAGCTTTCTTT. Amino acids: CAISESTENTEAFF.

V and J are TRBV2 and TRBJ2-1, with D possibly matching TRBD2 (5 bases). The CDR3 sequence is 14 residues long. Deletions cut 10 bases from V and 3 bases from J, with 16 bases between. The germline V gene encodes CDR1 SNHLY and CDR2 FYNNEI. The CDR3 nucleotides read TGTGCCACAAAAAGGGAGCCGGGCTACAATGAGCAGTTCTTC. This codes for CATKREPGYNEQFF.

V usage is TRBV20-1 and J usage is TRBJ2-7; D gene unclear. This CDR3 is built from 12 residues. Trimming pared 3 bases from V and 4 bases from J, leaving 10 bases between. The germline V gene encodes CDR1 DFQATT and CDR2 SNEGSKA (reference sequence). The CDR3: CSARSGLYEQYF. CDR3 in DNA: TGCAGTGCTAGGTCCGGGCTTTACGAGCAGTACTTC.

Details on this clonotype: One junction end disagrees with the germline gene, perhaps due to a read error. The chain employs TRBV15 and TRBJ1-2, with D maybe TRBD1 (6 bases). CDR3 size: 14 residues. Germline CDR1 is LNHNV and CDR2 is YYDKDF (reference sequence). The chain's CDR3 is CATSSGRGGYGYTF. The CDR3 DNA reads as TGTGCTACCAGCAGCGGCAGGGGCGGATATGGCTACACCTTC.

The chain recombines TRBV2 with TRBJ2-7; D gene ambiguous. V was pared by 3 bases and J by 4 bases, with 10 bases between. The germline V gene encodes CDR1 SNHLY and CDR2 FYNNEI. The CDR3 runs to 13 residues. CDR3 nucleotides: TGTGCCAGCAGTGAGATGCAGGTATACGAGCAGTACTTC. Encoded protein: CASSEMQVYEQYF.